Listed below are T cell receptor beta chains from one sample, sequenced in a study of blood T cells in healthy people across ages. TCRdb ran MiXCR on the 5' RACE reads and lists one entry per CDR3 protein. The table has 870,000 or so distinct CDR3 sequences, 25% to 30% seen once. The sample consisted of blood. The receptors were sampled from a woman aged 80 or older in good health. CDR3s include the opening cysteine and the closing phenylalanine or tryptophan. The order of the fields is J gene, V gene, D gene, clone size, CDR3 DNA, CDR3 protein. The D gene is left open where the match is weak. Clone size appears in some rows only: once, few, many, or a class for an expanded clone.

J gene: TRBJ2-7
V gene: TRBV11-2
D gene: TRBD1
clone size: .
CDR3 DNA: TGTGCCAGCAGCTTAGAAATATCGAACAGGGGGACCTACGAGCAGTACTTC
CDR3 protein: CASSLEISNRGTYEQYF

J gene: TRBJ1-5
V gene: TRBV5-1
D gene: .
clone size: few
CDR3 DNA: TGCGCCAGTAGCTTGGGAAGTCAGGGCAATCAGCCCCAGCATTTT
CDR3 protein: CASSLGSQGNQPQHF

J gene: TRBJ2-7
V gene: TRBV7-6
D gene: .
clone size: .
CDR3 DNA: TGTGCCAGCAGCTATATGGAGGGCTACAATGAGCAGTACTTC
CDR3 protein: CASSYMEGYNEQYF

J gene: TRBJ2-1
V gene: TRBV20-1
D gene: .
clone size: .
CDR3 DNA: TGCAGACATCTACGCTCCTACAATGAGCAGTTCTTC
CDR3 protein: CRHLRSYNEQFF

J gene: TRBJ1-2
V gene: TRBV11-2
D gene: .
clone size: many
CDR3 DNA: TGTGCCAGCAGCTACCGGACTGCGGGCTACACCTTC
CDR3 protein: CASSYRTAGYTF

J gene: TRBJ2-3
V gene: TRBV5-1
D gene: TRBD2
clone size: few
CDR3 DNA: TGCGCCAGCAGCCCCCCCCCTAGCGGGAACACAGATACGCAGTATTTT
CDR3 protein: CASSPPPSGNTDTQYF

J gene: TRBJ2-7
V gene: TRBV20-1
D gene: .
clone size: .
CDR3 DNA: TGCAGTGCAACCACCACGGTAGGGCGGCAGTACTTC
CDR3 protein: CSATTTVGRQYF

J gene: TRBJ1-2
V gene: TRBV7-2
D gene: .
clone size: few
CDR3 DNA: TGTGCCGGCAGCTTAGCGGAAAGTACTGGCTACACCTTC
CDR3 protein: CAGSLAESTGYTF

J gene: TRBJ2-5
V gene: TRBV20-1
D gene: .
clone size: many
CDR3 DNA: TGCAGTGCTAGGATAACAGGGACGGGGACCCAGTACTTC
CDR3 protein: CSARITGTGTQYF

J gene: TRBJ2-3
V gene: TRBV6-1
D gene: TRBD1
clone size: .
CDR3 DNA: TGTGCCAGCAAAACGACAGGGACCCATACAGCAGATACGCAGTATTTT
CDR3 protein: CASKTTGTHTADTQYF

J gene: TRBJ2-5
V gene: TRBV12-3/TRBV12-4
D gene: .
clone size: many
CDR3 DNA: TGTGCCAGCAGTTCGGGAGTAAAGACCCAGTACTTC
CDR3 protein: CASSSGVKTQYF

J gene: TRBJ1-2
V gene: TRBV12-5
D gene: .
clone size: few
CDR3 DNA: TGTGCTAGCAACTTGGGGGGGGCAGATGGCTACACCTTC
CDR3 protein: CASNLGGADGYTF

J gene: TRBJ2-7
V gene: TRBV13
D gene: TRBD2
clone size: .
CDR3 DNA: TGTGCCAGCAGCTTAAGAGCGGGAGTGTACGAGCAGTACTTC
CDR3 protein: CASSLRAGVYEQYF

J gene: TRBJ2-1
V gene: TRBV5-1
D gene: .
clone size: many
CDR3 DNA: TGCGCCAGCAGCTTGGGACAGGTTGAGCAGTTCTTC
CDR3 protein: CASSLGQVEQFF

J gene: TRBJ2-3
V gene: TRBV19
D gene: .
clone size: few
CDR3 DNA: TGTGCCGGTAGGCGGGCTAGTAACACAGATACGCAGTATTTT
CDR3 protein: CAGRRASNTDTQYF

J gene: TRBJ1-1
V gene: TRBV5-1
D gene: TRBD1
clone size: .
CDR3 DNA: TGCGCCAGCACCCTGACAGGGGGGGACACTGAAGCTTTCTTT
CDR3 protein: CASTLTGGDTEAFF

J gene: TRBJ1-1
V gene: TRBV6-2/TRBV6-3
D gene: .
clone size: .
CDR3 DNA: TGTGCCAGCAGGCCGCCGGGACAAACGAACACTGAAGCTTTCTTT
CDR3 protein: CASRPPGQTNTEAFF

J gene: TRBJ1-1
V gene: TRBV10-3
D gene: TRBD1
clone size: few
CDR3 DNA: TGTGCCATCAGACGGGGCGACAGGGGACGGAACACTGAAGCTTTCTTT
CDR3 protein: CAIRRGDRGRNTEAFF

J gene: TRBJ1-2
V gene: TRBV16
D gene: .
clone size: few
CDR3 DNA: TGTGCCAGCAGCCGGGGACGGAAGGGGTATGGCTACACCTTC
CDR3 protein: CASSRGRKGYGYTF

J gene: TRBJ2-1
V gene: TRBV5-6
D gene: .
clone size: few
CDR3 DNA: TGTGCCAGCAGCTTTAGGGACCGGGACGACAATGAGCAGTTCTTC
CDR3 protein: CASSFRDRDDNEQFF

J gene: TRBJ1-5
V gene: TRBV20-1
D gene: .
clone size: .
CDR3 DNA: TGCAGTGCTAGCGTCGGGGCCGGCAATCAGCCCCAGCATTTT
CDR3 protein: CSASVGAGNQPQHF

J gene: TRBJ2-1
V gene: TRBV7-8
D gene: TRBD1
clone size: many
CDR3 DNA: TGTGCCAGCAGCTTATCCGGGACGGCCAGGGGGTACAATGAGCAGTTCTTC
CDR3 protein: CASSLSGTARGYNEQFF

J gene: TRBJ2-5
V gene: TRBV19
D gene: TRBD1
clone size: few
CDR3 DNA: TGTGCCAGCCTAGACAGGGGAGAGACCCAGTACTTC
CDR3 protein: CASLDRGETQYF

J gene: TRBJ2-1
V gene: TRBV6-5
D gene: .
clone size: many
CDR3 DNA: TGTGCCAGCAGTTACGGGGGTAGGGGTGAGCAGTTCTTC
CDR3 protein: CASSYGGRGEQFF

J gene: TRBJ1-6
V gene: TRBV9
D gene: TRBD1
clone size: .
CDR3 DNA: TGTGCCAGCAGCCCGATGGGACAGGGGAGTAATTCACCCCTCCACTTT
CDR3 protein: CASSPMGQGSNSPLHF

J gene: TRBJ2-4
V gene: TRBV21-1
D gene: .
clone size: .
CDR3 DNA: TGTGCCAGCAGCGCCGGCGACAGGAGCCTTTCCTACAATGAGCAGTACTTC
CDR3 protein: CASSAGDRSLSYNEQYF

J gene: TRBJ2-1
V gene: TRBV7-2
D gene: .
clone size: many
CDR3 DNA: TGTGCCAGCAGCCAACCTAGAATGGGTAGGGATGAGCAGTTCTTC
CDR3 protein: CASSQPRMGRDEQFF

J gene: TRBJ1-1
V gene: TRBV20-1
D gene: .
clone size: .
CDR3 DNA: TGCAGTGCTCCTCCGGGTAAGGATGAAGCTTTCTTT
CDR3 protein: CSAPPGKDEAFF

J gene: TRBJ1-1
V gene: TRBV5-5
D gene: TRBD1
clone size: few
CDR3 DNA: TGTGCCAGCAGCGGGACAGGAAAGGGGGCTGAAGCTTTCTTT
CDR3 protein: CASSGTGKGAEAFF

J gene: TRBJ2-1
V gene: TRBV11-2
D gene: .
clone size: many
CDR3 DNA: TGTGCCAGCAGCTTACTTACCGACAAGCGCTCCTACAATGAGCAGTTCTTC
CDR3 protein: CASSLLTDKRSYNEQFF

J gene: TRBJ2-7
V gene: TRBV7-2
D gene: TRBD1
clone size: .
CDR3 DNA: TGTGCCAGCAGTCCCACCGGGACAGCGAAGACCTACGAGCAGTACTTC
CDR3 protein: CASSPTGTAKTYEQYF

J gene: TRBJ2-4
V gene: TRBV6-6
D gene: .
clone size: many
CDR3 DNA: TGTGCCAGCAGTCTACGAACGGCCGGGGAAAACATTCAGTACTTC
CDR3 protein: CASSLRTAGENIQYF